A single sample is the source of the 16 T cell receptor beta chains below, sequenced in a study of T cells in Graves' hyperthyroidism and ophthalmopathy. RNA transcripts provided the source from which TCR beta CDR3 regions were amplified. Primed by the HTBI set, a first-round RT-PCR was run on the TCR CDR3. In TCRdb, the multiplex PCR reads were re-called with MiXCR into one record per CDR3 protein. The table has 650,000 to 850,000 distinct CDR3 sequences, approximately 18% seen once. Sample: blood. All receptors come from a woman in her 50s with Graves' hyperthyroidism that later progressed to Graves' ophthalmopathy.

Here the CDR3 DNA reads TGCGCCAGCAGCCAAGGTCAGCAGGGTGTCACTGAAGCTTTCTTT. Translating it yields CASSQGQQGVTEAFF. The V and J genes are TRBV4-1 and TRBJ1-1; D perhaps matches TRBD1 (5 bases). This CDR3 comprises 15 residues. Germline V gives CDR1 MGHRA, CDR2 YSYEKL. V was clipped by 1 base and J by 4 bases, with 13 bases between them.

This clonotype was observed a few times. The gene calls are TRBV12-3 or TRBV12-4 and TRBJ2-6, with D perhaps being TRBD1 or TRBD2 (7 bases each). V was clipped by 6 bases and J by 0 bases, with 24 bases between them. The CDR3 contains 20 residues. CDR3 in DNA: TGTGCCAGCAGCCTCGTGGGAGGGGGCGCGTCGCGCTCTGGGGCCAACGTCCTGACTTTC. Translating gives CASSLVGGGASRSGANVLTF.

This clonotype was observed a handful of times. The J gene is TRBJ1-2, the V gene TRBV3-1, with a possible D match to TRBD1 (5 bases). The length of the CDR3 is 16 residues. From germline, CDR1 is LGHDT and CDR2 YNNKEL (reference sequence). V was shortened by 1 base and J by 4 bases, with 16 bases between the two germline ends. The CDR3 bases are TGTGCCAGCAGCCAAGGTGAAACGCAGGGTGGCTATGGCTACACCTTC. Translated: CASSQGETQGGYGYTF. Looking up the rest from reference TRBV3-1 and TRBJ1-2 gives the full variable domain: DTAVSQTPKYLVTQMGNDKSIKCEQNLGHDTMYWYKQDSKKFLKIMFSYNNKELIINETVPNRFSPKSPDKAHLNLHINSLELGDSAVYFCASSQGETQGGYGYTFGSGTRLTVV.

In its sample, this clonotype was seen many times. J is TRBJ1-6 and V is TRBV20-1; perhaps TRBD1 as D (5 bases). CDR1 DFQATT and CDR2 SNEGSKA come from the germline V gene (reference sequence). The CDR3 is made up of 13 amino acids. V was shortened by 0 bases and J by 12 bases, with 12 bases between the two germline ends. CDR3: CSARDFRDRPLHF. The CDR3 DNA follows: TGCAGTGCTAGAGATTTCAGGGACCGACCCCTCCACTTT.

The chain combines TRBV6-1 with TRBJ2-5; 7 bases are shared with TRBD2. CDR3 length equals 15 residues. Germline assignment: CDR1 MNHNS and CDR2 SASEGT. After removal of 2 bases from V and 5 bases from J, the junction contained 8 bases not matched to a gene. The CDR3 sequence is CASSESERGWETQYF. In DNA, the CDR3 is TGTGCCAGCAGTGAATCTGAGCGGGGCTGGGAGACCCAGTACTTC.

This clonotype was picked up many times. The chain links TRBV20-1 to TRBJ1-1; D gene unclear. The CDR3 is made up of 15 amino acids. The V end lost 6 bases, the J end lost 0 bases, and 17 bases lay between the germline ends. CDR1 and CDR2 (germline): DFQATT, SNEGSKA (reference sequence). The CDR3 loop reads CSAPNDGSMNTEAFF. CDR3 nucleotides: TGCAGTGCCCCAAACGACGGTAGTATGAACACTGAAGCTTTCTTT.

The table lists this clonotype with many counts. The chain has TRBV18 and TRBJ2-2; D call uncertain. This CDR3 is built from 14 residues. The V end lost 4 bases, the J end lost 1 base, and 7 bases lay between the germline ends. Germline V lookup: CDR1 KGHSH, CDR2 LQKENI. CDR3 sequence: CASSLSLNTGELFF. In DNA form, the CDR3 reads TGTGCCAGCTCACTTAGCTTGAACACCGGGGAGCTGTTTTTT.

This clonotype has a handful of counts. The rearrangement uses TRBV27 and TRBJ2-3; TRBD2 matches 8 bases. Germline V CDR1 and CDR2: MNHEY, SMNVEV (reference sequence). This CDR3 has 16 residues. Losses at the gene ends were 6 bases for V and 3 bases for J; bases not matched to a gene: 11. CDR3 residues: CASSHGGGGLTDTQYF. Here the CDR3 DNA reads TGTGCCAGCAGCCACGGGGGGGGGGGATTGACAGATACGCAGTATTTT.

The sample holds a few counts of this clonotype. This chain uses TRBV9 with TRBJ2-1; D possibly corresponds to TRBD1 (6 bases). The CDR3 has 14 amino acids. V lost 0 bases, J lost 5 bases, and 9 bases lay in between. Germline V CDR1 and CDR2: SGDLS, YYNGEE. The CDR3 region is CASSVAPGDNEQFF. CDR3 bases: TGTGCCAGCAGCGTAGCTCCAGGGGACAATGAGCAGTTCTTC.

This clonotype has just a few counts. The chain carries TRBV20-1 and TRBJ1-2; 7 bases are a match to TRBD1. The V segment lost 6 bases and the J segment 5 bases; nucleotides outside the gene matches: 18. The germline V gene has CDR1 DFQATT and CDR2 SNEGSKA (reference sequence). CDR3 length equals 16 residues. The CDR3 reads CSALKGFQGDHYGYTF. The CDR3 bases are TGCAGTGCCCTGAAGGGGTTTCAGGGGGACCATTATGGCTACACCTTC.

In the case of this clonotype: A much larger clone lies a single base off, so this may be a read error. The V and J genes are TRBV7-9 and TRBJ2-7; 7 bases line up with TRBD1. The ends lost 1 base at V and 5 bases at J; junction bases unmatched: 5. The CDR3 covers 14 residues. Germline-derived CDR1 and CDR2 are SEHNR and FQNEAQ (reference sequence). The CDR3 nucleotides are TGTGCCAGCAGCTTAGTACAGGGGTCGGACGAGCAGTACTTC. Amino acids: CASSLVQGSDEQYF.

The rearrangement uses TRBV3-1 and TRBJ1-5; D remains ambiguous. The CDR3 contains 14 residues. Germline CDR1 and CDR2: LGHDT and YNNKEL (reference sequence). V shed 0 bases and J shed 8 bases, with 11 bases lying between them. In DNA form, the CDR3 reads TGTGCCAGCAGCCAAGATCGAGGTAGAGAGCCCCAGCATTTT. Its protein is CASSQDRGREPQHF. The full variable domain, completed using reference TRBV3-1 and TRBJ1-5, is DTAVSQTPKYLVTQMGNDKSIKCEQNLGHDTMYWYKQDSKKFLKIMFSYNNKELIINETVPNRFSPKSPDKAHLNLHINSLELGDSAVYFCASSQDRGREPQHFGDGTRLSIL.

This clonotype was seen at least ten times. The genes are TRBV3-1 and TRBJ1-2; D is perhaps TRBD1 (6 bases). The ends were cut back, 8 bases at V and 7 bases at J, with 17 bases in the middle. The germline CDR1 and CDR2 sequences are LGHDT and YNNKEL (reference sequence). The CDR3 has 13 residues. The CDR3 sequence: CASGDPDSAGYTF. In DNA, the CDR3 is TGTGCCAGCGGCGACCCGGACAGCGCTGGCTACACCTTC.

In its sample, this clonotype was seen a few times. The rearrangement links TRBV15 to TRBJ1-5; TRBD1 agrees at 8 bases. V dropped 0 bases and J dropped 3; count of bases not matched to a gene: 7. The CDR3 loop spans 17 amino acids. Germline CDR1 reads LNHNV; CDR2 reads YYDKDF (reference sequence). In DNA form, the CDR3 reads TGTGCCACCAGCAGAGAGGACAGGGTGGACCCCAATCAGCCCCAGCATTTT. This codes for CATSREDRVDPNQPQHF.

The chain joins TRBV5-4 to TRBJ2-3; D is perhaps TRBD2 (6 bases). The germline V gene encodes CDR1 SGHNT and CDR2 YYREEE (reference sequence). CDR3 length: 13 residues. V lost 1 base to trimming and J lost 7 bases, with 10 bases between them. CDR3 bases: TGTGCCAGCAGCTTGCGGGGGAGATATACGCAGTATTTT. Amino acids: CASSLRGRYTQYF.

The chain couples TRBV3-1 to TRBJ1-6; the D gene is possibly TRBD1 (5 bases). Germline values: CDR1 LGHDT, CDR2 YNNKEL (reference sequence). V shed 2 bases and J shed 5 bases, with 7 bases lying between them. This CDR3 is built from 14 residues. CDR3 protein: CASSQRTHNSPLHF. In nucleotides, the CDR3 is TGTGCCAGCAGCCAACGGACACATAATTCACCCCTCCACTTT.